Below, 21 T cell receptor beta chains from the same sample are listed, as sequenced in a study of regulatory T cells in long-lasting Graves disease. Arm-PCR with iRepertoire HTBI primers amplified the CDR3 regions for these TCR beta libraries. TCRdb re-called the multiplex PCR reads with MiXCR, one entry per CDR3 protein. The table lists over 350,000 distinct CDR3 sequences, approximately 14% of them singletons. Time point in this sample: newly diagnosed GD, antithyroid drugs for less than 3 months. From RNA extracted from PBMCs, the TCR library was made. These data are also associated with another study on T cells in Graves' hyperthyroidism and ophthalmopathy.

The sample in question was peripheral blood mononuclear cells (PBMCs), obtained at new diagnosis, from a patient treated with antithyroid drugs. The receptor set was obtained from a woman aged 45-60 years with Graves disease.

This clonotype has more than one count but fewer than ten. Possible read error: a much larger clone is one base away. J is TRBJ2-7 and V is TRBV7-2; 8 positions agree with TRBD2. J gave up 5 bases and V 3 bases, and 6 bases lay outside the gene matches. This CDR3 comprises 14 residues. In germline, CDR1 is SGHTA, CDR2 FQGNSA. CDR3 DNA: TGTGCCAGCAGCTTTAGCGGGGCACTCAACGAGCAGTACTTC. Its protein product is CASSFSGALNEQYF.

This clonotype was observed at least ten times. The chain combines TRBV28 with TRBJ2-7; D is possibly TRBD1 or TRBD2 (6 bases each). Germline V gives CDR1 MDHEN, CDR2 SYDVKM. V dropped 5 bases and J dropped 2 bases, with 19 bases sitting between them. The CDR3 totals 16 residues. The CDR3 region is CASSGIAWRGTYEQYF. The DNA of the CDR3 is TGTGCCAGCAGTGGGATTGCGTGGAGGGGGACCTACGAGCAGTACTTC.

At least ten counts were recorded for this clonotype. The J gene is TRBJ2-1, the V gene TRBV6-2 or TRBV6-3, with 10 positions matching TRBD1. The junction had 20 bases not matched to a gene; V was cut back by 8 bases and J by 7 bases. The CDR3 contains 18 residues. Per germline, CDR1 MNHEY and CDR2 SVGEGT. The DNA of the CDR3 is TGTGCCAGCCATATGACAGGGGGCGCAAGGTCGCACTTGAATGAGCAGTTCTTC. Its protein is CASHMTGGARSHLNEQFF.

Many counts were recorded for this clonotype. The chain combines TRBV28 with TRBJ1-1; D is unclear. Germline lookup yields CDR1 MDHEN and CDR2 SYDVKM. V gave up 6 bases and J gave up 0 bases, with 5 bases separating them. CDR3 length equals 12 residues. The CDR3 DNA reads as TGTGCCAGCAGCAACATGAACACTGAAGCTTTCTTT. Translating gives CASSNMNTEAFF.

At least ten counts were recorded for this clonotype. The CDR3 nucleotides read TGCAGTGCCGAGGGGGCTAGCGGACGCATTGAGCAGTTCTTC. Its protein is CSAEGASGRIEQFF. The genes are TRBV20-1 and TRBJ2-1; D is possibly TRBD1 or TRBD2 (7 bases each). This CDR3 contains 14 residues. Germline CDR1 DFQATT, CDR2 SNEGSKA (reference sequence). Trimming stripped 6 bases from V and 9 bases from J, with 21 bases between.

The sample holds many counts of this clonotype. The chain has TRBV5-1 and TRBJ2-3; TRBD2 is a possible D gene (5 bases). V was clipped by 5 bases and J by 1 base, with 17 bases between them. From germline, CDR1 is SGHRS and CDR2 YFSETQ. CDR3 length equals 16 residues. This CDR3 is CASRLPEVSGTDTQYF. In nucleotides, the CDR3 is TGCGCCAGCAGATTGCCGGAGGTTAGTGGCACAGATACGCAGTATTTT.

This clonotype was seen many times. The chain employs TRBV27 and TRBJ1-1; D gene uncertain. CDR3 length: 12 amino acids. Trimming shortened V by 4 bases and J by 7 bases, and 10 bases separated the two germline ends. Looked up from germline, CDR1 is MNHEY and CDR2 is SMNVEV (reference sequence). This chain's CDR3 is CASSSIGYEAFF. The CDR3 DNA reads TGTGCCAGCAGTTCGATAGGATATGAAGCTTTCTTT.

In its sample, this clonotype was seen many times. This chain joins TRBV27 and TRBJ2-1, with 8 positions matching TRBD2. Germline V gene lookup returns CDR1 MNHEY and CDR2 SMNVEV (reference sequence). The CDR3 length is 13 residues. The V and J ends lost 2 bases and 9 bases, in that order; junction bases with no gene match: 3. DNA of the CDR3: TGTGCCAGCAGTTTACGCCGGGGGGGTGAGCAGTTCTTC. This translates into CASSLRRGGEQFF.

This clonotype was observed many times. The chain carries TRBV28 and TRBJ2-5; D gene uncertain. CDR1 is MDHEN and CDR2 is SYDVKM in the germline V gene. The length of the CDR3 is 15 residues. V was trimmed by 5 bases and J by 3 bases, leaving 16 bases between them. CDR3 DNA: TGTGCCAGCAGTAGCGCCGAGATCTCAAAAGAGACCCAGTACTTC. It specifies CASSSAEISKETQYF.

To note about this clonotype: This clone may be a read error of a much larger clone one base away. The V and J genes are TRBV12-3 or TRBV12-4 and TRBJ2-1; maybe TRBD1 (5 bases). The CDR3 length is 15 residues. V was trimmed by 10 bases and J by 12 bases, leaving 28 bases between them. CDR3 in amino acids: CAIPHLGLGDFRQFF. The CDR3 coding sequence is TGTGCCATACCCCACCTGGGGCTAGGAGATTTCAGGCAGTTCTTC.

This clonotype occurred a few times. The rearrangement joins TRBV13 to TRBJ1-6; D remains ambiguous. Germline-derived CDR1 and CDR2 are PRHDT and FYEKMQ (reference sequence). The CDR3 length is 17 residues. The ends were cut back, 5 bases at V and 0 bases at J, with 14 bases in the middle. CDR3 nucleotides: TGTGCCAGCAGCCAACGACTGGTTCGCTCCTATAATTCACCCCTCCACTTT. Translating it yields CASSQRLVRSYNSPLHF.

This clonotype was seen ten or more times. This chain uses TRBV20-1 with TRBJ2-5; 11 bases are a match to TRBD2. V shed 4 bases, J shed 5 bases, and the junction held 9 bases outside the gene matches. The germline gives CDR1 DFQATT, CDR2 SNEGSKA (reference sequence). This CDR3 contains 15 residues. For the CDR3, the DNA is TGCAGTGCTACCCCACTAGCGGGAGTGGAGGAGACCCAGTACTTC. This encodes CSATPLAGVEETQYF.

The chain's CDR3 is CASRIKLGARADTQYF. CDR3 coding DNA: TGTGCCAGCAGGATTAAGTTGGGGGCGAGGGCAGATACGCAGTATTTT. The V gene is TRBV11-2, the J gene TRBJ2-3, with D tentatively TRBD1 (6 bases). CDR3 size: 16 residues. Germline V lookup: CDR1 SGHAT, CDR2 FQNNGV. V lost 6 bases to trimming and J lost 4 bases, with 20 bases between them.

This clonotype turned up a few times. The chain recombines TRBV19 with TRBJ2-7; TRBD1 matches at 8 bases. CDR3 length: 20 amino acids. Losses at the gene ends were 3 bases for V and 3 bases for J; bases not matched to a gene: 22. Germline lookup yields CDR1 LNHDA and CDR2 SQIVND (reference sequence). The CDR3 region has the DNA TGTGCCAGTAGTATGGGCTCTGCTGGGGGTATCATGACAGGGGACTACGAGCAGTACTTC. Its protein product is CASSMGSAGGIMTGDYEQYF.

The V gene is TRBV27, the J gene TRBJ1-4; D is unresolved. Germline-derived CDR1 and CDR2 are MNHEY and SMNVEV (reference sequence). V shed 4 bases and J shed 7 bases, with 7 bases lying between them. The CDR3 has 12 amino acids. The CDR3 nucleotides read TGTGCCAGCAGTTCAACCGGTGAAAAACTGTTTTTT. Protein sequence: CASSSTGEKLFF.

This clonotype has ten or more counts. The V and J genes are TRBV7-9 and TRBJ2-2; 7 bases are a match to TRBD2. V lost 5 bases and J lost 0; bases outside the gene matches: 3. The germline V gene encodes CDR1 SEHNR and CDR2 FQNEAQ (reference sequence). The CDR3 covers 15 residues. CDR3 amino acids: CASSRTSTNTGELFF. CDR3 DNA: TGTGCCAGCAGCCGGACTAGTACGAACACCGGGGAGCTGTTTTTT.

The table lists this clonotype with many counts. At one of its ends the junction is not consistent with the germline gene, which may arise from a read error. The V call is TRBV3-1, the J call TRBJ2-1; D perhaps matches TRBD1 (5 bases). Germline values: CDR1 LGHDT, CDR2 YNNKEL (reference sequence). This CDR3 is 15 amino acids long. The DNA for the CDR3 is TGCGCCAGCAGCCAAGATCGCGACAGTTACAATGAGCAGTTCTTC. Translating gives CASSQDRDSYNEQFF.

The chain joins TRBV7-2 to TRBJ2-1; D not resolved. The CDR3 runs to 14 residues. The germline V gene has CDR1 SGHTA and CDR2 FQGNSA. V gave up 8 bases and J gave up 1 base, with 12 bases separating them. This CDR3 is CASGKYESYNEQFF. CDR3 bases: TGTGCCAGCGGGAAATATGAGTCCTACAATGAGCAGTTCTTC. Variable domain in full (rest from reference TRBV7-2 and TRBJ2-1): GAGVSQSPSNKVTEKGKDVELRCDPISGHTALYWYRQSLGQGLEFLIYFQGNSAPDKSGLPSDRFSAERTGGSVSTLTIQRTQQEDSAVYLCASGKYESYNEQFFGPGTRLTVL.

Ten or more counts support this clonotype. This chain uses TRBV10-3 with TRBJ2-2; TRBD2 agrees at 15 bases. The CDR3 length is 18 residues. The germline CDR1 and CDR2 sequences are ENHRY and SYGVKD. The trim removed 6 bases at V and 4 bases at J, leaving 9 bases unmatched. In DNA, the CDR3 is TGTGCCATCAGGGATGGACTAGCGGGAGGGTCTGGCACCGGGGAGCTGTTTTTT. It specifies CAIRDGLAGGSGTGELFF.

This clonotype was detected many times. J is TRBJ2-1 and V is TRBV18, with TRBD2 matching over 8 bases. V was clipped by 6 bases and J by 8 bases; unmatched bases: 9. This CDR3 is built from 14 residues. From germline, CDR1 is KGHSH and CDR2 LQKENI. This CDR3 reads CASSPTGTSYEQFF. The CDR3 DNA is TGTGCCAGCTCTCCCACCGGGACTAGTTATGAGCAGTTCTTC.

The CDR3 here is CSAKKASGSLPSSYNEQFF. CDR3 coding DNA: TGCAGTGCTAAAAAGGCTAGCGGGAGTCTGCCAAGCTCCTACAATGAGCAGTTCTTC. The chain links TRBV20-1 to TRBJ2-1; the match to TRBD2 covers 10 bases. Germline CDR1 and CDR2: DFQATT and SNEGSKA (reference sequence). V gave up 4 bases and J gave up 0 bases; unmatched junction bases: 15. There are 19 residues in the CDR3.